Here is one T cell receptor beta chain with its context. What it recognizes is unknown. Terminally differentiated effector memory CD45RA+ cells were excluded by CCR7 positive selection of CD45RO-negative cells. Assay used: immunoSEQ multiplex PCR; TCRdb lists only in-frame clones, some missing. The table shows about 680,000 clones, with roughly nine tenths occurring only once. This specimen belongs to a study of shared clonotypes between healthy human individuals. Study details: Researchers assigned three CD4 naive, three CD4 memory, two CD8 naive and one CD8 memory plate to each donor.

Study-level points and caveats: There were few donors, and this limited the genetic and exposure-history diversity represented.

This CDR3 comprises 12 residues. The germline CDR1 and CDR2 sequences are MGHRA and YSYEKL. V was pared by 1 base and J by 6 bases, with 7 bases between. V and J are TRBV4-1 and TRBJ2-7; D possibly corresponds to TRBD1 (5 bases). Sequencing input: naive CD8+ T cells sorted from blood. This sequence originates from a man aged 25-45 years in good health. The CDR3, as DNA: TGCGCCAGCAGCCAAGTGCAGGGCGAGCAGTACTTC. Protein: CASSQVQGEQYF.